The next 31 T cell receptor beta chains were all read from a single sample in a study of blood T cell repertoires in COVID-19. Using immunoSEQ multiplex PCR, the repertoire was profiled, and TCRdb retains in-frame clones only, with some absent. The table shows about 160,000 clones, with roughly 80% occurring only once. Sequenced sample: PBMCs or T cells enriched from blood (not recorded which). These receptor sequences come from a woman between 35 and 50 years old with acute COVID-19.

The chain links TRBV5-1 to TRBJ2-7, with D possibly TRBD1 on 6 matching bases. The V and J ends lost 6 bases and 0 bases respectively, with 16 bases between them. The germline V gene has CDR1 SGHRS and CDR2 YFSETQ. This CDR3 has 15 amino acids. Here the CDR3 DNA reads TGCGCCAGCACCTCACTACAGGGAGACTCCTACGAGCAGTACTTC. Its protein is CASTSLQGDSYEQYF.

In its sample, this clone was seen once. The rearrangement links TRBV4-1 to TRBJ1-5; the D gene is possibly TRBD1 (5 bases). The CDR3 covers 16 residues. Germline V gives CDR1 MGHRA, CDR2 YSYEKL. V lost 1 base, J lost 2 bases, and 12 bases lay in between. The DNA of the CDR3 is TGCGCCAGCAGCCAAGTGGGGGGGTTAGGCAATCAGCCCCAGCATTTT. Amino acids: CASSQVGGLGNQPQHF.

The CDR3 DNA reads TGTGCCAGCACCAGGGGAGGGTACAATGAGCAGTTCTTC. Amino acids: CASTRGGYNEQFF. The chain couples TRBV7-9 to TRBJ2-1, with D perhaps matching TRBD2 (7 bases). Trimming pared 7 bases from V and 4 bases from J, leaving 11 bases between. This CDR3 has 13 amino acids. The germline V gene encodes CDR1 SEHNR and CDR2 FQNEAQ (reference sequence).

This clone appeared a single time. The rearrangement links TRBV7-2 to TRBJ2-5; 9 nucleotides align to TRBD1. The CDR3 contains 18 residues. V lost 3 bases and J lost 2; bases outside the gene matches: 13. The germline gives CDR1 SGHTA, CDR2 FQGNSA. CDR3 protein: CASSLADSGTGPQETQYF. In DNA, the CDR3 is TGTGCCAGCAGCTTGGCGGATTCCGGGACAGGGCCTCAAGAGACCCAGTACTTC.

This rearrangement joins TRBV11-3 to TRBJ2-1, with D perhaps matching TRBD2 (5 bases). The CDR3 spans 15 residues. The ends were cut back, 1 base at V and 6 bases at J, with 13 bases in the middle. Germline V CDR1 and CDR2: SGHNT, YENEEA. As DNA, the CDR3 is TGTGCCAGCAGCTTAGTTGCCCCAGCGGCCAATGAGCAGTTCTTC. Translated: CASSLVAPAANEQFF.

V usage is TRBV6-1 and J usage is TRBJ2-1; unclear D gene. Germline CDR1 and CDR2: MNHNS and SASEGT. The CDR3 loop spans 12 amino acids. The V end lost 0 bases, the J end lost 7 bases, and 4 bases lay between the germline ends. The CDR3 protein is CASSEAGNEQFF. The CDR3 nucleotides read TGTGCCAGCAGTGAAGCCGGTAATGAGCAGTTCTTC.

This clone was detected only once. The J gene is TRBJ1-3, the V gene TRBV18; 8 bases align to TRBD1. This CDR3 has 13 residues. Trimming cost V 6 bases and J 2 bases; bases outside gene matches: 0. From germline, CDR1 is KGHSH and CDR2 LQKENI. The DNA of the CDR3 is TGTGCCAGCTCGGACAGGGCTGGAAACACCATATATTTT. Amino acids: CASSDRAGNTIYF.

This chain connects TRBV2 to TRBJ2-1; possible D gene TRBD2, 6 bases. The CDR3 runs 14 residues. CDR1 is SNHLY, CDR2 FYNNEI, per germline. V lost 7 bases and J lost 9, with 19 bases in between. Here the CDR3 DNA reads TGTGCCAGCACGTGGGGCGGGGTCTTGGGTGAGCAGTTCTTC. Translating it yields CASTWGGVLGEQFF.

The rearrangement uses TRBV29-1 and TRBJ2-1; D ambiguous. This CDR3 region has 12 residues. V lost 2 bases and J 8 bases, leaving 10 bases between the germline ends. From germline, CDR1 is SQVTM and CDR2 ANQGSEA. The CDR3 loop is CSVERSSHEQFF. CDR3 nucleotide sequence: TGCAGCGTTGAACGGTCTTCCCATGAGCAGTTCTTC.

The chain employs TRBV2 and TRBJ2-1; no clear D. With 7 bases removed from V and 5 bases from J, the gap between germline ends came to 9 bases. From germline, CDR1 is SNHLY and CDR2 FYNNEI. CDR3 length: 12 residues. CDR3 loop: CASTVSHNEQFF. The CDR3 nucleotides are TGTGCCAGCACCGTTAGCCACAATGAGCAGTTCTTC. Based on the CDR3 plus reference TRBV2 and TRBJ2-1, the full variable domain is EPEVTQTPSHQVTQMGQEVILRCVPISNHLYFYWYRQILGQKVEFLVSFYNNEISEKSEIFDDQFSVERPDGSNFTLKIRSTKLEDSAMYFCASTVSHNEQFFGPGTRLTVL.

CDR3 sequence reads: CASSEGLAGGSEQFF. CDR3 bases: TGTGCCAGCAGCGAGGGACTAGCGGGAGGAAGCGAGCAGTTCTTC. V usage is TRBV7-8 and J usage is TRBJ2-1; TRBD2 aligns across 15 bases. The V segment lost 5 bases and the J segment 10 bases; nucleotides outside the gene matches: 6. CDR1 is SGHVS, CDR2 FQNEAQ, per germline. This CDR3 contains 15 residues. Full variable domain (remainder filled in from reference TRBV7-8 and TRBJ2-1): GAGVSQSPRYKVAKRGQDVALRCDPISGHVSLFWYQQALGQGPEFLTYFQNEAQLDKSGLPSDRFFAERPEGSVSTLKIQRTQQEDSAVYLCASSEGLAGGSEQFFGPGTRLTVL.

The rearrangement links TRBV18 to TRBJ1-1, with a weak D call TRBD1 (6 bases). This CDR3 has 16 amino acids. V shed 3 bases and J shed 2 bases, with 16 bases lying between them. The germline V gene encodes CDR1 KGHSH and CDR2 LQKENI. CDR3 region: CASSPSRGSINTEAFF. The CDR3 nucleotides are TGTGCCAGCTCACCGAGTAGGGGGTCTATTAACACTGAAGCTTTCTTT.

The chain is built from TRBV5-4 and TRBJ2-1, with TRBD2 identical over 11 bases. CDR1 SGHNT and CDR2 YYREEE come from the germline V gene (reference sequence). V shed 1 base and J 7 bases; nucleotides not matched to a gene: 7. The CDR3 sequence is 16 residues long. The CDR3 DNA follows: TGTGCCAGCAGCTTGCCCACTAGCGGGAGTCGGAATGAGCAGTTCTTC. It is translated as CASSLPTSGSRNEQFF.

The chain is built from TRBV3-1 (or the pseudogene TRBV3-2) and TRBJ2-5; TRBD2 matches 8 bases. J lost 4 bases, V lost 2 bases, and 12 bases had no gene match. This CDR3 is built from 17 residues. Germline CDR1 and CDR2: LGHDT and YNNKEL (reference sequence). The CDR3 spells CASSQKRPTAGGETQYF. The CDR3 coding sequence is TGTGCCAGCAGCCAAAAAAGACCGACCGCGGGGGGAGAGACCCAGTACTTC.

This clone was seen once. The V and J genes are TRBV7-9 and TRBJ2-3; a weak D match, TRBD2 (5 bases). Germline CDR1 SEHNR, CDR2 FQNEAQ (reference sequence). V was shortened by 5 bases and J by 0 bases, with 12 bases between the two germline ends. This CDR3 contains 15 residues. CDR3 amino acids: CASSLEVASTDTQYF. The CDR3 DNA reads as TGTGCCAGCAGCCTGGAGGTCGCTAGCACAGATACGCAGTATTTT.

The chain is built from TRBV7-8 and TRBJ2-7, with TRBD1 identical over 9 bases. The V gene end was trimmed by 5 bases and the J gene end by 2 bases; junction bases not matched to a gene: 7. Germline V gene sequence: CDR1 SGHVS, CDR2 FQNEAQ. The CDR3 runs to 15 residues. The CDR3 sequence is CASSDRDRDTYEQYF. The CDR3 nucleotides read TGTGCCAGCAGCGACCGGGACAGGGACACCTACGAGCAGTACTTC.

The chain employs TRBV27 and TRBJ1-2; TRBD1 matches at 7 bases. Germline values: CDR1 MNHEY, CDR2 SMNVEV (reference sequence). The CDR3 contains 17 residues. Trimming at V came to 3 bases and at J to 7 bases, leaving 17 bases not matched to a gene. This CDR3 reads CASSLRVAGGGRGGYTF. The DNA for the CDR3 is TGTGCCAGCAGTTTGAGGGTAGCAGGGGGTGGACGCGGTGGCTACACCTTC.

This chain joins TRBV7-9 and TRBJ2-3; 9 bases match TRBD2. Looked up from germline, CDR1 is SEHNR and CDR2 is FQNEAQ (reference sequence). There are 15 residues in the CDR3. V gave up 5 bases and J gave up 2 bases; unmatched junction bases: 5. CDR3: CASSTSGLDTDTQYF. The CDR3 bases are TGTGCCAGCAGCACTAGCGGGCTTGACACAGATACGCAGTATTTT.

The J gene is TRBJ2-2, the V gene TRBV7-9; 7 bases are a match to TRBD1. The V gene end was trimmed by 4 bases and the J gene end by 6 bases; junction bases not matched to a gene: 11. Germline V lookup: CDR1 SEHNR, CDR2 FQNEAQ (reference sequence). This CDR3 has 16 residues. The CDR3 DNA sequence: TGTGCCAGCAGCTCCGGCACAGGGGTAGTCCCCGGGGAGCTGTTTTTT. Protein: CASSSGTGVVPGELFF.

In DNA form, the CDR3 reads TGTGCCAGCAGCCCGACTGTTACCGGGGAGCTGTTTTTT. Translated: CASSPTVTGELFF. This chain uses TRBV3-1 (or the pseudogene TRBV3-2) with TRBJ2-2; D is ambiguous. The germline CDR1 and CDR2 sequences are LGHDT and YNNKEL (reference sequence). V dropped 4 bases and J dropped 5 bases, with 8 bases sitting between them. The CDR3 totals 13 residues.

The V call is TRBV19, the J call TRBJ2-3, with 9 bases lining up with TRBD2. CDR3 length: 15 residues. J lost 4 bases, V lost 10 bases, and 12 bases had no gene match. Germline V gene sequence: CDR1 LNHDA, CDR2 SQIVND (reference sequence). CDR3 DNA: TGTGCCACCCGGAGCCCGGGACTAGCAGCAGATACGCAGTATTTT. Translating gives CATRSPGLAADTQYF.

V gene TRBV18 combines with J gene TRBJ2-5; the D gene is possibly TRBD2 (6 bases). Germline V lookup: CDR1 KGHSH, CDR2 LQKENI. The CDR3 length is 18 residues. Trimming removed 1 base at V and 2 bases at J, with 20 bases between. The CDR3 DNA is TGTGCCAGCTCACCACGAGACGTTGGCGGGAATCAGCAAGAGACCCAGTACTTC. Translation gives CASSPRDVGGNQQETQYF.

The rearrangement joins TRBV7-8 to TRBJ2-2; D perhaps matches TRBD2 (5 bases). The CDR3 is made up of 17 amino acids. Trimming left V 1 base short and J 5 bases short, with 17 bases between. Germline CDR1 reads SGHVS; CDR2 reads FQNEAQ. CDR3 amino acids: CASSLVVRRVRTGELFF. CDR3 coding DNA: TGTGCCAGCAGCTTAGTTGTACGGCGGGTCCGGACCGGGGAGCTGTTTTTT. Based on the CDR3 plus reference TRBV7-8 and TRBJ2-2, the full variable domain is GAGVSQSPRYKVAKRGQDVALRCDPISGHVSLFWYQQALGQGPEFLTYFQNEAQLDKSGLPSDRFFAERPEGSVSTLKIQRTQQEDSAVYLCASSLVVRRVRTGELFFGEGSRLTVL.

CDR3 DNA sequence: TGCGCCAGCAGCTTTACGACAGGGGTGAACGGCGGGGAGCTGTTTTTT. Protein sequence: CASSFTTGVNGGELFF. The rearrangement uses TRBV5-1 and TRBJ2-2, with 8 bases matching TRBD1. CDR3 length: 16 residues. V was pared by 2 bases and J by 7 bases, with 10 bases of the junction left unmatched. In germline, CDR1 is SGHRS, CDR2 YFSETQ.

CDR3 loop: CAWRATTGRVYGYTF. The CDR3 bases are TGTGCCTGGAGAGCCACCACAGGGAGGGTCTATGGCTACACCTTC. The chain joins TRBV30 to TRBJ1-2, with D maybe TRBD1 (6 bases). The V gene lost 3 bases and the J gene lost 4 bases, with 18 bases spanning the gap. The CDR3 sequence is 15 residues long. Germline V lookup: CDR1 GTSNPN, CDR2 SVGIG (reference sequence).

The chain employs TRBV7-2 and TRBJ1-3; maybe TRBD1 (6 bases). Between the trimmed V and J ends, which lost 5 bases and 0 bases, there was a span of 17 bases. This CDR3 spans 17 amino acids. Germline loops: CDR1 SGHTA, CDR2 FQGNSA. CDR3: CASSPGGQVLSGNTIYF. The CDR3, as DNA: TGTGCCAGCAGCCCCGGGGGGCAGGTTCTCTCTGGAAACACCATATATTTT. Complete variable domain (other parts from reference TRBV7-2 and TRBJ1-3): GAGVSQSPSNKVTEKGKDVELRCDPISGHTALYWYRQSLGQGLEFLIYFQGNSAPDKSGLPSDRFSAERTGGSVSTLTIQRTQQEDSAVYLCASSPGGQVLSGNTIYFGEGSWLTVV.

The CDR3, as DNA: TGTGCCAGCAGTTTCCGCGGCGGCAGCGATGGCTACACCTTC. It encodes CASSFRGGSDGYTF. The chain combines TRBV6-5 with TRBJ1-2; D remains ambiguous. V lost 4 bases to trimming and J lost 6 bases, with 15 bases between them. Germline V CDR1 and CDR2: MNHEY, SVGAGI. This CDR3 comprises 14 residues.

The V gene is TRBV29-1, the J gene TRBJ2-7, with D perhaps matching TRBD2 (6 bases). Germline values: CDR1 SQVTM, CDR2 ANQGSEA. V was clipped by 7 bases and J by 1 base, with 8 bases between them. The CDR3 is made up of 11 amino acids. CDR3 region: CSARGSYEQYF. DNA of the CDR3: TGCAGCGCTCGGGGGTCCTACGAGCAGTACTTC.

This clone was seen at least ten times. This chain joins TRBV2 and TRBJ2-7; D call uncertain. Germline V gene sequence: CDR1 SNHLY, CDR2 FYNNEI. CDR3 size: 11 residues. V lost 3 bases and J 3 bases, leaving 3 bases between the germline ends. In nucleotides, the CDR3 is TGTGCCAGCAGTGACTTCTACGAGCAGTACTTC. Protein product: CASSDFYEQYF. The full variable domain, with the rest looked up from reference TRBV2 and TRBJ2-7, is EPEVTQTPSHQVTQMGQEVILRCVPISNHLYFYWYRQILGQKVEFLVSFYNNEISEKSEIFDDQFSVERPDGSNFTLKIRSTKLEDSAMYFCASSDFYEQYFGPGTRLTVT.

The chain uses TRBV7-9 and TRBJ1-3, with D unclear. The CDR3 extends over 15 amino acids. The ends were cut back, 0 bases at V and 0 bases at J, with 6 bases in the middle. Germline lookup yields CDR1 SEHNR and CDR2 FQNEAQ (reference sequence). In DNA form, the CDR3 reads TGTGCCAGCAGCTTAGCCCAGGACTCTGGAAACACCATATATTTT. Protein sequence: CASSLAQDSGNTIYF.

The chain uses TRBV19 and TRBJ1-2; 7 bases are shared with TRBD1. The germline V gene has CDR1 LNHDA and CDR2 SQIVND (reference sequence). The CDR3 has 16 residues. V dropped 4 bases and J dropped 7; count of bases not matched to a gene: 15. CDR3 coding DNA: TGTGCCAGTAGTAAGATCTGGGACAGTACTGGCTCTGGCTACACCTTC. Translating it yields CASSKIWDSTGSGYTF. Variable domain in full (rest from reference TRBV19 and TRBJ1-2): DGGITQSPKYLFRKEGQNVTLSCEQNLNHDAMYWYRQDPGQGLRLIYYSQIVNDFQKGDIAEGYSVSREKKESFPLTVTSAQKNPTAFYLCASSKIWDSTGSGYTFGSGTRLTVV.